Listed below are T cell receptor beta chains from one sample, sequenced in a study of cytomegalovirus exposure and HLA in healthy donors. Using immunoSEQ multiplex PCR, the repertoire was profiled, and TCRdb retains in-frame clones only, with some absent. The specimen's table records under 75,000 clones. Sequenced material: PBMCs. The receptors were sampled from a female donor in good health and CMV-seropositive. CDR3s include the opening cysteine and the closing phenylalanine or tryptophan. A D gene is named only where the DNA matches it firmly.

V,J,D,DNA,CDR3
TRBV4-1,TRBJ1-4,NA,TGCGCCAGCAGCCAAGGCGTCGACAGTATGAATGAAAAACTGTTTTTT,CASSQGVDSMNEKLFF
TRBV9,TRBJ2-3,TRBD2,TGTGCCAGCAGCGTAGCCGGTAGCGGGAGTACAGATACGCAGTATTTT,CASSVAGSGSTDTQYF
TRBV28,TRBJ1-4,TRBD1,TGTGCCAGCAGCTCGGCCGGACAGGGGGGTGAAAAACTGTTTTTT,CASSSAGQGGEKLFF
TRBV13,TRBJ1-2,TRBD1,TGTGCCAGCAGCGAAGGACAGGGGCCCTATGGCTACACCTTC,CASSEGQGPYGYTF
TRBV28,TRBJ2-1,TRBD1,TGTGCCAGCAGGGAACAGGGGGGCGACTACAATGAGCAGTTCTTC,CASREQGGDYNEQFF
TRBV7-9,TRBJ1-1,NA,TGTGCCAGCAGCTTAGAACTGCGGGGTTCTGAAGCTTTCTTT,CASSLELRGSEAFF
TRBV7-2,TRBJ2-3,NA,TGTGCCAGCAGTCGGGACATTTTTGCGCCAACGCGTACCACAGATACGCAGTATTTT,CASSRDIFAPTRTTDTQYF
TRBV9,TRBJ2-7,TRBD1,TGTGCCAGCAGTCCCGCGCCGGGACAGGGGTTGTACGAGCAGTACTTC,CASSPAPGQGLYEQYF
TRBV5-1,TRBJ1-2,NA,TGCGCCAGCAGCCCCTCGGGGGGGGCGCGCGGCTACACCTTC,CASSPSGGARGYTF
TRBV7-9,TRBJ1-3,NA,TGTGCCAGCAGCGCCCGATGGAGTGCCCACTCTGGAAACACCATATATTTT,CASSARWSAHSGNTIYF
TRBV29-1,TRBJ2-3,TRBD2,TGCAGCGCGACTAGCGGGAGACCAGATACGCAGTATTTT,CSATSGRPDTQYF
TRBV30,TRBJ1-1,NA,TGTGCCGGGAGTGGGTATTCGGAGGCGAACACTGAAGCTTTCTTT,CAGSGYSEANTEAFF
TRBV18,TRBJ2-7,NA,TGTGCCAGCTCGTTCGGGACTGTTGCCTACGAGCAGTACTTC,CASSFGTVAYEQYF
TRBV6-1,TRBJ2-7,NA,TGTGCCAGCAAGGTAACGGGTCCGGGGGAGCAGTACTTC,CASKVTGPGEQYF
TRBV5-8,TRBJ1-5,NA,TGTGCCAGCAGCTTTGGGGGGCAGCGGGAACAGCCCCAGCATTTT,CASSFGGQREQPQHF
TRBV9,TRBJ1-2,TRBD1,TGTGCCAGCAGCGGAACCGGGACAGGCTATGGCTACACCTTC,CASSGTGTGYGYTF
TRBV18,TRBJ2-5,NA,TGTGCCAGCTCACCACCGACAGGACGAGAGACCCAGTACTTC,CASSPPTGRETQYF
TRBV30,TRBJ2-1,NA,TGTGCCTGGAGTGTAGGGGGGGGCCTCAAGGATGAGCAGTTCTTC,CAWSVGGGLKDEQFF
TRBV11-3,TRBJ2-3,NA,TGTGCCAGCAGCTTATCGGGCACAGATACGCAGTATTTT,CASSLSGTDTQYF
TRBV4-3,TRBJ2-1,TRBD2,TGCGCCAGCAGCCAAGATCTCTCTAGCGGGGGGGAGCAGTTCTTC,CASSQDLSSGGEQFF
TRBV19,TRBJ1-1,NA,TGTGCCAGTAGTCCCCTCCGGGATGGGACTGAAGCTTTCTTT,CASSPLRDGTEAFF
TRBV9,TRBJ1-4,TRBD1,TGTGCCAGCAGCTTTGGGACAGGGACGACTAATGAAAAACTGTTTTTT,CASSFGTGTTNEKLFF
TRBV6-5,TRBJ1-5,TRBD1,TGTGCCAGCAGGCCGACAGGGGGCGGCAATCAGCCCCAGCATTTT,CASRPTGGGNQPQHF
TRBV4-3,TRBJ2-3,TRBD2,TGCGCCAGCAGCCAAGATTCGGCGGGACTAGCGGGGGACACAGATACGCAGTATTTT,CASSQDSAGLAGDTDTQYF
TRBV28,TRBJ2-2,TRBD1,TGTGCCAGCAGTTTAGGGACAGGGGAGATCGGGGAGCTGTTTTTT,CASSLGTGEIGELFF
TRBV4-1,TRBJ2-3,TRBD2,TGCGCCAGCAGCCAGTATGGACTAGCGGGAGGGACAGATACGCAGTATTTT,CASSQYGLAGGTDTQYF
TRBV9,TRBJ2-3,NA,TGTGCCAGCAGCTCCCGGACTGGCTCGGATACGCAGTATTTT,CASSSRTGSDTQYF
TRBV4-1,TRBJ2-3,TRBD2,TGCGCCAGCAGCCAAGTTCCGGGGGGGGGCACAGATACGCAGTATTTT,CASSQVPGGGTDTQYF
TRBV4-3,TRBJ1-5,TRBD1,TGCGCCAGCAGCCAAGAGTGGGGGACAGGCTATCAGCCCCAGCATTTT,CASSQEWGTGYQPQHF
TRBV4-2,TRBJ1-4,NA,TGTGCCAGCAGCCAAGGTCCGGGGGTCAATGAAAAACTGTTTTTT,CASSQGPGVNEKLFF
TRBV19,TRBJ1-5,TRBD1,TGTGCCAGTAGTAAGGTTGGAACAGGGGATTATAGCAATCAGCCCCAGCATTTT,CASSKVGTGDYSNQPQHF
TRBV9,TRBJ1-2,TRBD1,TGTGCCAGCAGCCGGACAGGGGGGGGTGCTAACTATGGCTACACCTTC,CASSRTGGGANYGYTF
TRBV5-6,TRBJ1-1,TRBD1,TGTGCCAGCAGCTTCTGGGACAGCGAAGAAGCTTTCTTT,CASSFWDSEEAFF
TRBV29-1,TRBJ2-5,TRBD1,TGCAGCTTTGACCAACAGGGGTCACAAGAGACCCAGTACTTC,CSFDQQGSQETQYF
TRBV5-6,TRBJ1-2,TRBD1,TGTGCCAGCAGCCCCCGGGACAGGAGGAACTATGGCTACACCTTC,CASSPRDRRNYGYTF
TRBV5-5,TRBJ2-1,NA,TGTGCCAGCAGCTTTGAGTCCTTGGGAGACCCTGAGCAGTTCTTC,CASSFESLGDPEQFF
TRBV30,TRBJ2-1,NA,TGTGCCTGTACGGAGGGAATGGGCTCCGACAATGAGCAGTTCTTC,CACTEGMGSDNEQFF
TRBV5-4,TRBJ2-3,TRBD2,TGTGCCAGCAGCTTGAGACTAGCGGGGGGAATCACAGATACGCAGTATTTT,CASSLRLAGGITDTQYF
TRBV6-5,TRBJ2-5,TRBD1,TGTGCCAGCAGTTACGGGACAGAAGGTGGTCAAGAGACCCAGTACTTC,CASSYGTEGGQETQYF
TRBV9,TRBJ1-5,TRBD1,TGTGCCAGCAGCGTAGGCGGGACAGTCAATCAGCCCCAGCATTTT,CASSVGGTVNQPQHF
TRBV7-9,TRBJ1-2,NA,TGTGCCAGCAGCTTAGTGGGCAGCAACTATGGCTACACCTTC,CASSLVGSNYGYTF
TRBV10-3,TRBJ1-2,TRBD1,TGTGCCATCAGTGAGTCGCGTGGGACAGCCTATGGCTACACCTTC,CAISESRGTAYGYTF
TRBV7-2,TRBJ2-7,TRBD1,TGTGCCAGCAGCTTCGGACAGGGGAAAGGAAAGCAGTACTTC,CASSFGQGKGKQYF
TRBV5-4,TRBJ2-5,TRBD2,TGTGCCAGCAGCTCTTCGACTAGCGCCCAAGAGACCCAGTACTTC,CASSSSTSAQETQYF
TRBV5-1,TRBJ1-3,NA,TGCGCCAGCAGCTCGACAGGAGACACCATATATTTT,CASSSTGDTIYF
TRBV5-4,TRBJ1-6,TRBD1,TGTGCCAGCAGCTTGCAGGGGGCGGTTATTTTGAATTCACCCCTCCACTTT,CASSLQGAVILNSPLHF
TRBV4-3,TRBJ1-1,TRBD1,TGCGCCAGCAGCCAGAGACAGGGTGAGGACACTGAAGCTTTCTTT,CASSQRQGEDTEAFF
TRBV7-3,TRBJ2-3,NA,TGTGCCAGCAGCTTGGACGGGGGGCCGTATACGCAGTATTTT,CASSLDGGPYTQYF
TRBV4-3,TRBJ2-1,NA,TGCGCCAGCAGCCAAGATCGGAGCTCCTACAATGAGCAGTTCTTC,CASSQDRSSYNEQFF
TRBV28,TRBJ2-7,TRBD1,TGTGCCAGCAGGACAGGGTTCTACGAGCAGTACTTC,CASRTGFYEQYF
TRBV6-5,TRBJ2-7,NA,TGTGCCAGCAGACAGACAGATATCAGCTCCTACGAGCAGTACTTC,CASRQTDISSYEQYF
TRBV19,TRBJ2-7,TRBD1,TGTGCCAGTAGTACGACGTGGGACAGTACCTACGAGCAGTACTTC,CASSTTWDSTYEQYF
TRBV4-3,TRBJ2-7,TRBD2,TGCGCCAGCAGCCAAGACCTAGCGGGAGGCTTTCGCGAGCAGTACTTC,CASSQDLAGGFREQYF
TRBV28,TRBJ1-5,NA,TGTGCCAGCAGTTATGGGGCCGGGGGGCCCCAGCATTTT,CASSYGAGGPQHF
TRBV25-1,TRBJ1-5,TRBD1,TGTGCCAGCAGTGGACAGGGGGATCAGCCCCAGCATTTT,CASSGQGDQPQHF